This TCR beta chain originates from a study of blood T cell repertoires in COVID-19. This clone has a single count. TCRdb's table, derived via immunoSEQ multiplex PCR, lists solely in-frame clones and lacks some. The table shows 250,000 or so clones, with around 90% occurring only once. The CDR3 is made up of 14 amino acids. Germline V gives CDR1 MNHEY, CDR2 SVGAGI. V lost 6 bases, J lost 5 bases, and 10 bases stayed unmatched. The sequenced material came from peripheral blood. The chain has TRBV6-5 and TRBJ2-7, with 7 bases lining up with TRBD1. The TCR originated in a woman in her sixties with COVID-19, enrolled during active disease. The CDR3 is CASRNRGHGNEQYF. The CDR3 DNA sequence: TGTGCCAGCAGGAACAGGGGACACGGGAACGAGCAGTACTTC.